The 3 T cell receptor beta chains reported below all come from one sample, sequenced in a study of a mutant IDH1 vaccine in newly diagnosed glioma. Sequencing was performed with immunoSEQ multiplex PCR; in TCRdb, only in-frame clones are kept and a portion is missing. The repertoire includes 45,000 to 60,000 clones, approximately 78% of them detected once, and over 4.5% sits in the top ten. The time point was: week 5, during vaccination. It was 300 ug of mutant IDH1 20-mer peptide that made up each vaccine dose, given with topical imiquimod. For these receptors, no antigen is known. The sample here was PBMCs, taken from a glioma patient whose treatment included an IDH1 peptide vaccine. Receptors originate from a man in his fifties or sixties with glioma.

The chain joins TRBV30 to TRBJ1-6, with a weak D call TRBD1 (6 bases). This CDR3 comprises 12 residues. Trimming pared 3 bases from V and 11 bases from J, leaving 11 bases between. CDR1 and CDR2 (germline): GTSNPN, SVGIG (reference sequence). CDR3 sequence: CAWRSGEAPLHF. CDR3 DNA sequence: TGTGCCTGGAGGTCAGGGGAAGCACCCCTCCACTTT.

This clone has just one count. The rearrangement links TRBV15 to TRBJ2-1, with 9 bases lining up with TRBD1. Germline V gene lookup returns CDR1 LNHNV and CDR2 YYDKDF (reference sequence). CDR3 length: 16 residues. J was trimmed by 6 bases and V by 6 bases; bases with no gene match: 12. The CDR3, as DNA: TGTGCCACCAGTTCCCTCCGGGACAGGGTATCCAATGAGCAGTTCTTC. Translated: CATSSLRDRVSNEQFF.

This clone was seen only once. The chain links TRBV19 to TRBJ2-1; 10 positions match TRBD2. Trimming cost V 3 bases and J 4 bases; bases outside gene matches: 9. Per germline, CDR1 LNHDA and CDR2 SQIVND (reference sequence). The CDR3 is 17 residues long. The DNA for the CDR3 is TGTGCCAGTAGTATCAGGGCTAGCGGGGGAGCATACAATGAGCAGTTCTTC. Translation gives CASSIRASGGAYNEQFF.